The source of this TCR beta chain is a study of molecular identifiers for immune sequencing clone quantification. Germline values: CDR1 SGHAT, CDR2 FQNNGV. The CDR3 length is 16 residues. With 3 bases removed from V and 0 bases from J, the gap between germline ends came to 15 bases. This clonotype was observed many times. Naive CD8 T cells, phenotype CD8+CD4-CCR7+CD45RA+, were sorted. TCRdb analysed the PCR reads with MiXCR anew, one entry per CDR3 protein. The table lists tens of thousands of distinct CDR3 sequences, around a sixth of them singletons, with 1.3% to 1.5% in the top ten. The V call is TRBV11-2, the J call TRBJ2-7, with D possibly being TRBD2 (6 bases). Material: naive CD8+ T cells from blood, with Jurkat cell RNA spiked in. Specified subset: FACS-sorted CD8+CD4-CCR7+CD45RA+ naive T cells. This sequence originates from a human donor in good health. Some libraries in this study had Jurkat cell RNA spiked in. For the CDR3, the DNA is TGTGCCAGCAGCTTTCGAGCGGGTCTATCCTCCTACGAGCAGTACTTC. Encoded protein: CASSFRAGLSSYEQYF. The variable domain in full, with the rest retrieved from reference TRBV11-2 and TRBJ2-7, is EAGVAQSPRYKIIEKRQSVAFWCNPISGHATLYWYQQILGQGPKLLIQFQNNGVVDDSQLPKDRFSAERLKGVDSTLKIQPAKLEDSAVYLCASSFRAGLSSYEQYFGPGTRLTVT.